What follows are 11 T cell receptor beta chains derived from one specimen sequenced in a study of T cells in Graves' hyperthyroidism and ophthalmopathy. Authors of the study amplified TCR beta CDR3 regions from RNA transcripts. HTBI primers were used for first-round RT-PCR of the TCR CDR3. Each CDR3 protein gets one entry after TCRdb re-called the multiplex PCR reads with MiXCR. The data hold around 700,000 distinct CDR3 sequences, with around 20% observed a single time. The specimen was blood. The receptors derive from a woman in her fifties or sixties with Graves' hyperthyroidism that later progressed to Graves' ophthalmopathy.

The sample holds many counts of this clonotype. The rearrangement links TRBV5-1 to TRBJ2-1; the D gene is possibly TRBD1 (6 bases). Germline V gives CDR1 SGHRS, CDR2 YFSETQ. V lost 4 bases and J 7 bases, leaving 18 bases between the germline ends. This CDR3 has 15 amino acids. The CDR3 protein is CASSLRQVHWNEQFF. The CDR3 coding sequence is TGCGCCAGCAGCCTCAGACAGGTCCACTGGAATGAGCAGTTCTTC.

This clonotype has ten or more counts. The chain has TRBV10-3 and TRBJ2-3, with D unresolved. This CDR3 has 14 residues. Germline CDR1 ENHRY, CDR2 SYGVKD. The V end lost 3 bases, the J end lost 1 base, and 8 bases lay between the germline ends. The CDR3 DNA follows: TGTGCCATCAGTGAAGGCGGTGGCACAGATACGCAGTATTTT. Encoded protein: CAISEGGGTDTQYF.

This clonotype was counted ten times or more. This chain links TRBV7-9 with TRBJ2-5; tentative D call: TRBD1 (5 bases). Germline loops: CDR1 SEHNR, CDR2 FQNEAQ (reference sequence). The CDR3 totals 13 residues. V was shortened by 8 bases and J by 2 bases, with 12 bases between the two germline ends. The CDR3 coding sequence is TGTGCCAGCCTTAGACAGATTCAAGAGACCCAGTACTTC. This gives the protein CASLRQIQETQYF.

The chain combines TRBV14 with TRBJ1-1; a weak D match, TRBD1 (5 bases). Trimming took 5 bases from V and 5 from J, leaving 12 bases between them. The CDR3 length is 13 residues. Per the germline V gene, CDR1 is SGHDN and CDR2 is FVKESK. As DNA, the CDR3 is TGTGCCAGCAGCGTGGGGGGTCCTACTGAAGCTTTCTTT. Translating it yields CASSVGGPTEAFF.

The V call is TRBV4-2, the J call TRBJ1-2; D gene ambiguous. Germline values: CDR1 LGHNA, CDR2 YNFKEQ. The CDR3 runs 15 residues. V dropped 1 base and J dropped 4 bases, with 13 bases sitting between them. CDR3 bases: TGTGCCAGCAGCCAAGTCAAGGGTTCCGGCTATGGCTACACCTTC. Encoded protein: CASSQVKGSGYGYTF.

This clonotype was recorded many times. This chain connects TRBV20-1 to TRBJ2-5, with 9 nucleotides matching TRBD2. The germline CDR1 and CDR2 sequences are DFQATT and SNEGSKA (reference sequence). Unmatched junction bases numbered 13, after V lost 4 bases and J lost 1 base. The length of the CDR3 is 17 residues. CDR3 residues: CSANPPWLAGLQETQYF. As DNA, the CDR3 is TGCAGTGCTAATCCCCCTTGGCTAGCGGGGCTCCAAGAGACCCAGTACTTC.

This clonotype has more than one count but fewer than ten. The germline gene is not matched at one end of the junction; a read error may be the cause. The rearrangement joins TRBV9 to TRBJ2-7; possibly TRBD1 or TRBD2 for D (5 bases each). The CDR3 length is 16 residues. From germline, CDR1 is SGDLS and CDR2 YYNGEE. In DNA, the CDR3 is TGTGCCAGCAGCCTAACCGGGACGGTACCCTCCAACGAGCAGTACTTC. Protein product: CASSLTGTVPSNEQYF. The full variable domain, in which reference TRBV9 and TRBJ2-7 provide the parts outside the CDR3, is DSGVTQTPKHLITATGQRVTLRCSPRSGDLSVYWYQQSLDQGLQFLIQYYNGEERAKGNILERFSAQQFPDLHSELNLSSLELGDSALYFCASSLTGTVPSNEQYFGPGTRLTVT.

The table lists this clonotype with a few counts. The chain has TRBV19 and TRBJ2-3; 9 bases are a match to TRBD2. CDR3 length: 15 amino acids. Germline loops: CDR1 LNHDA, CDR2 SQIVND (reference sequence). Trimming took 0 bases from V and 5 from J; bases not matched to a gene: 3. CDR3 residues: CASSIDLAGIDTQYF. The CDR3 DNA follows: TGTGCCAGTAGTATAGACCTAGCGGGGATAGATACGCAGTATTTT.

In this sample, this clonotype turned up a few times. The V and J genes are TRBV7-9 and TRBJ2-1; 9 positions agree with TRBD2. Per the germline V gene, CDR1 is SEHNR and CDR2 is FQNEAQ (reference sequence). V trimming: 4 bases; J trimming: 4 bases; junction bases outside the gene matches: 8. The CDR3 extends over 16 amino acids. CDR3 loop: CASSSTGTSTYNEQFF. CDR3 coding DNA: TGTGCCAGCAGCTCGACAGGGACTAGCACATACAATGAGCAGTTCTTC.

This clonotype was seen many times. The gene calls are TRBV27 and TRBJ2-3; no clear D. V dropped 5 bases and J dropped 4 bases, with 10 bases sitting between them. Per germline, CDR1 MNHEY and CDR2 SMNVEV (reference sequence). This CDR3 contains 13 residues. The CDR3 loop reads CASSPGRADTQYF. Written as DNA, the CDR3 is TGTGCCAGCAGTCCAGGTCGGGCAGATACGCAGTATTTT.

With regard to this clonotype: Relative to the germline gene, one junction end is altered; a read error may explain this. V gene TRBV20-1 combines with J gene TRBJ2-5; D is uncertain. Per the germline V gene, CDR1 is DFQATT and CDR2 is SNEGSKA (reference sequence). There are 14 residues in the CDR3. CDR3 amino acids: CSAREALGQETQYF. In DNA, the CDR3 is TGCAGTGCTCGAGAAGCACTTGGGCAAGAGACCCAGTACTTC.